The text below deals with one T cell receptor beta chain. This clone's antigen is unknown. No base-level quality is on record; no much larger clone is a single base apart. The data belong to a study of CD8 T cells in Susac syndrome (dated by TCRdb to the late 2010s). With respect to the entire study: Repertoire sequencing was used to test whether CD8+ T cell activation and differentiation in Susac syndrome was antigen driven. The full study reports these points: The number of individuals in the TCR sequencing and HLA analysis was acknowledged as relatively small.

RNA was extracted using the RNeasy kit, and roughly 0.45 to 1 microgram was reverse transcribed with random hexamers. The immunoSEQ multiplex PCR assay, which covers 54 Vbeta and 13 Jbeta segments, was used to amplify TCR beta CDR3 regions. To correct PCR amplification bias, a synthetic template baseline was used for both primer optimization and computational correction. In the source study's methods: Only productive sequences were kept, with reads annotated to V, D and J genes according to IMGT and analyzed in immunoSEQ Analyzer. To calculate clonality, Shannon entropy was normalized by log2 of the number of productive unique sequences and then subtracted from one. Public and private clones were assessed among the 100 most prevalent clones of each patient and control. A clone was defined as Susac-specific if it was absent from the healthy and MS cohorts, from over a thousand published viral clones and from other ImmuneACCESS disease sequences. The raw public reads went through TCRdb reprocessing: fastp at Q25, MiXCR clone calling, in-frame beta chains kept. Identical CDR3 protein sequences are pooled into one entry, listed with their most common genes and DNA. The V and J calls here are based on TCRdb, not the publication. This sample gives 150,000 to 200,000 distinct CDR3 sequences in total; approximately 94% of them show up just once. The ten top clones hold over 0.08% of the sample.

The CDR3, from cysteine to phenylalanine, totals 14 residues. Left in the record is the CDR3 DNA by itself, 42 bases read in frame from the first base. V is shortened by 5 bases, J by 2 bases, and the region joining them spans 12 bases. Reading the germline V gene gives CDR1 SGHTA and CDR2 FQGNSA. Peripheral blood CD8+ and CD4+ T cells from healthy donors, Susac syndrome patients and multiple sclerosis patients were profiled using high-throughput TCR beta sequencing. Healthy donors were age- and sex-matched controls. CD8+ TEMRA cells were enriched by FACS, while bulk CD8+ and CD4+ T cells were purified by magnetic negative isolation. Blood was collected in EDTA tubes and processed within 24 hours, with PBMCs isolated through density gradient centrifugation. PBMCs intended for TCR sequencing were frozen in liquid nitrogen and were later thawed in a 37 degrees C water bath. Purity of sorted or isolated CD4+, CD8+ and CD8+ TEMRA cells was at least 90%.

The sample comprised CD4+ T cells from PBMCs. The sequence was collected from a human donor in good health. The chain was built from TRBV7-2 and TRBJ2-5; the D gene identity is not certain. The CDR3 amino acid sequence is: CASSPVAFQETQYF. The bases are TGTGCCAGCAGCCCCGTAGCTTTTCAAGAGACCCAGTACTTC. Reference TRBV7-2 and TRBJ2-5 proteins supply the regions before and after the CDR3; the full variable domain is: GAGVSQSPSNKVTEKGKDVELRCDPISGHTALYWYRQSLGQGLEFLIYFQGNSAPDKSGLPSDRFSAERTGGSVSTLTIQRTQQEDSAVYLCASSPVAFQETQYFGPGTRLLVL.